A single sample gave rise to the 30 T cell receptor beta chains below, sequenced in a study of cytomegalovirus exposure and HLA in healthy donors. In the PCR, 60 Vbeta and 13 Jbeta primers were used. Repertoires were generated with immunoSEQ multiplex PCR, while TCRdb's copy carries only in-frame clones and drops some. Of about 150,000 clones in the sample, about 70% were seen once. Sequencing input: PBMCs. The receptors shown here come from a young man in good health and CMV-seropositive.

The gene calls are TRBV19 and TRBJ1-4; no firm D call. The CDR3 spans 13 residues. Looked up from germline, CDR1 is LNHDA and CDR2 is SQIVND (reference sequence). V was cut by 3 bases and J by 5 bases, with 7 bases left in between. CDR3 residues: CASSIGKNEKLFF. The CDR3 bases are TGTGCCAGTAGTATTGGCAAGAATGAAAAACTGTTTTTT.

The gene calls are TRBV7-8 and TRBJ2-2; D is unresolved. This CDR3 contains 16 residues. The germline V and J ends were trimmed by 7 bases and 2 bases, with 17 bases remaining between them. Germline V gene sequence: CDR1 SGHVS, CDR2 FQNEAQ. The CDR3 nucleotides are TGTGCCAGCACGAGTTCCGGCAGGTCAAACACCGGGGAGCTGTTTTTT. Residues: CASTSSGRSNTGELFF. The full variable domain, in which reference TRBV7-8 and TRBJ2-2 provide the parts outside the CDR3, is GAGVSQSPRYKVAKRGQDVALRCDPISGHVSLFWYQQALGQGPEFLTYFQNEAQLDKSGLPSDRFFAERPEGSVSTLKIQRTQQEDSAVYLCASTSSGRSNTGELFFGEGSRLTVL.

This clone has only a few counts. The chain links TRBV30 to TRBJ2-7, with unresolved D. V was trimmed by 0 bases and J by 2 bases, leaving 8 bases between them. In germline, CDR1 is GTSNPN, CDR2 SVGIG (reference sequence). The length of the CDR3 is 13 residues. For the CDR3, the DNA is TGTGCCTGGAGTGTGGTCAGGACCTACGAGCAGTACTTC. Translated: CAWSVVRTYEQYF.

This rearrangement joins TRBV6-5 to TRBJ2-7; 10 bases are shared with TRBD2. Germline assignment: CDR1 MNHEY and CDR2 SVGAGI. CDR3 size: 15 residues. The trim removed 5 bases at V and 3 bases at J, leaving 7 bases unmatched. The CDR3: CASSPWASGSYEQYF. For the CDR3, the DNA is TGTGCCAGCAGTCCCTGGGCTAGCGGGAGCTACGAGCAGTACTTC.

The J gene is TRBJ1-1, the V gene TRBV10-2; D is perhaps TRBD1 (5 bases). CDR1 and CDR2 (germline): WSHSY, SAAADI. Trimming stripped 2 bases from V and 7 bases from J, with 14 bases between. The CDR3 extends over 14 amino acids. The CDR3 bases are TGCGCCAGCAGTGAGGTTGGAGGGGAGAGTGAAGCTTTCTTT. Amino acids: CASSEVGGESEAFF.

V gene TRBV30 combines with J gene TRBJ1-4, with D possibly being TRBD1 (6 bases). The V end was cut by 7 bases, the J end by 5 bases, with 11 bases between. Germline values: CDR1 GTSNPN, CDR2 SVGIG (reference sequence). The CDR3 is 12 amino acids. CDR3 residues: CALQGGNEKLFF. CDR3 sequence (DNA): TGTGCCTTACAGGGTGGGAATGAAAAACTGTTTTTT.

The V call is TRBV28, the J call TRBJ2-5; D ambiguous. V was trimmed by 7 bases and J by 5 bases, leaving 14 bases between them. Germline loops: CDR1 MDHEN, CDR2 SYDVKM. The length of the CDR3 is 13 residues. The CDR3 coding sequence is TGTGCCAGCACTCCTGCGGTAGAGGAGACCCAGTACTTC. It codes for CASTPAVEETQYF.

This clone has just one count. V usage is TRBV18 and J usage is TRBJ2-7; D might be TRBD1 (6 bases). CDR1 KGHSH and CDR2 LQKENI come from the germline V gene. The CDR3 consists of 15 residues. Trimming pared 3 bases from V and 3 bases from J, leaving 15 bases between. CDR3 protein: CASSPLRGSGYEQYF. The CDR3 DNA sequence: TGTGCCAGCTCACCTTTGAGGGGGAGTGGCTACGAGCAGTACTTC.

This chain uses TRBV19 with TRBJ1-3; 9 nucleotides agree with TRBD1. V lost 3 bases, J lost 4 bases, and 4 bases stayed unmatched. The germline CDR1 and CDR2 sequences are LNHDA and SQIVND (reference sequence). This CDR3 has 15 residues. The CDR3 is CASSIGTGYGNTIYF. The CDR3 coding sequence is TGTGCCAGTAGTATCGGGACAGGGTACGGAAACACCATATATTTT.

The rearrangement uses TRBV10-3 and TRBJ2-1, with 13 bases aligning to TRBD2. Germline V CDR1 and CDR2: ENHRY, SYGVKD. V lost 8 bases to trimming and J lost 6 bases; unmatched junction nucleotides: 4. The CDR3 has 14 residues. The CDR3 nucleotides are TGTGCCATCGATCGACTAGCGGGAGGCAATGAGCAGTTCTTC. Translated: CAIDRLAGGNEQFF.

With regard to this clone: A read error may be the cause here, since a much bigger clone is one base away. Here the CDR3 DNA reads TGTGCCAGCAGCCACGAGGGAGGAAGGCAGCCCCAGCATTTT. Its protein is CASSHEGGRQPQHF. V usage is TRBV6-1 and J usage is TRBJ1-5; D gene uncertain. V lost 6 bases, J lost 7 bases, and 16 bases lay in between. The CDR3 is made up of 14 amino acids. Germline-derived CDR1 and CDR2 are MNHNS and SASEGT.

The V gene is TRBV11-3, the J gene TRBJ2-7; 7 positions match TRBD1. Germline V gene sequence: CDR1 SGHNT, CDR2 YENEEA. The CDR3 sequence is 16 residues long. Trimming removed 5 bases from V and 7 bases from J; junction bases left unmatched: 17. The CDR3 bases are TGTGCCAGCAGCCCGGTAGGCAGGACAGGTTCGGAAGAGCAGTACTTC. Its translation is CASSPVGRTGSEEQYF.

This clone was detected a few times. The genes are TRBV27 and TRBJ2-2, with 7 nucleotides matching TRBD1. Looked up from germline, CDR1 is MNHEY and CDR2 is SMNVEV (reference sequence). V lost 7 bases and J lost 3; bases outside the gene matches: 8. The CDR3 extends over 15 amino acids. Here the CDR3 reads CASKLSDRYTGELFF. The CDR3 DNA reads TGTGCCAGCAAACTCTCGGACAGGTACACCGGGGAGCTGTTTTTT.

This clone was observed a few times. The rearrangement joins TRBV27 to TRBJ1-4; TRBD1 is a possible D gene (5 bases). V dropped 4 bases and J dropped 1 base, with 7 bases sitting between them. The CDR3 loop spans 14 amino acids. Germline CDR1 MNHEY, CDR2 SMNVEV (reference sequence). The CDR3 DNA sequence: TGTGCCAGCAGTTGGGGGGGAACTAATGAAAAACTGTTTTTT. Translated, it gives CASSWGGTNEKLFF.

The sample holds a few counts of this clone. This chain links TRBV9 with TRBJ2-3; maybe TRBD1 (5 bases). Trimming stripped 3 bases from V and 1 base from J, with 9 bases between. Germline values: CDR1 SGDLS, CDR2 YYNGEE. This CDR3 has 14 amino acids. DNA for the CDR3: TGTGCCAGCAGCGCGACAGTCGGCACAGATACGCAGTATTTT. Encoded protein: CASSATVGTDTQYF.

This clone was picked up a small number of times. The chain combines TRBV10-2 with TRBJ2-1; TRBD2 agrees at 9 bases. Germline CDR1 is WSHSY and CDR2 is SAAADI. Trimming at V came to 6 bases and at J to 10 bases, leaving 10 bases not matched to a gene. The CDR3 covers 14 residues. The CDR3 bases are TGCGCCAGCAGATTAGCGGGAGATTCCTTCGAGCAGTTCTTC. Its translation: CASRLAGDSFEQFF.

This clone was detected only a few times. This CDR3 is CASSYAETSYEQFF. In DNA, the CDR3 is TGTGCCAGCAGTTACGCCGAAACTAGCTATGAGCAGTTCTTC. The chain employs TRBV6-5 and TRBJ2-1, with a weak D call TRBD2 (6 bases). V was trimmed by 2 bases and J by 8 bases, leaving 13 bases between them. Germline loops: CDR1 MNHEY, CDR2 SVGAGI. The CDR3 consists of 14 residues.

Only one count was recorded for this clone. The chain carries TRBV5-4 and TRBJ1-3, with D unclear. The DNA end is a closer match to TRBJ2-2, so the J assignment may be wrong. Per the germline V gene, CDR1 is SGHNT and CDR2 is YYREEE (reference sequence). This CDR3 has 14 amino acids. The CDR3 DNA follows: TGTGCCAGCAGCTCCATGGGCGGCACCGGGGAGCTGTTTTTT. Protein sequence: CASSSMGGTGELFF.

The chain links TRBV7-8 to TRBJ1-1; D gene ambiguous. Between the trimmed V and J ends, which lost 4 bases and 5 bases, there was a span of 5 bases. CDR1 and CDR2 (germline): SGHVS, FQNEAQ. This CDR3 is built from 11 residues. For the CDR3, the DNA is TGTGCCAGCAGCTGGCAGACTGAAGCTTTCTTT. Amino acids: CASSWQTEAFF.

This chain links TRBV5-5 with TRBJ1-2, with 8 positions matching TRBD1. Germline V CDR1 and CDR2: SGHKS, YYEKEE (reference sequence). The CDR3 spans 13 residues. V gave up 4 bases and J gave up 3 bases; unmatched junction bases: 2. Written as DNA, the CDR3 is TGTGCCAGCAGCGCGACAGGGGACTATGGCTACACCTTC. Translating it yields CASSATGDYGYTF.

Regarding this clone: A read error may produce the germline difference seen at one junction end. The same CDR3 is also encoded by other DNA sequences in this sample. This rearrangement joins TRBV2 to TRBJ2-2, with 11 bases lining up with TRBD2. In germline, CDR1 is SNHLY, CDR2 FYNNEI. There are 15 residues in the CDR3. CDR3 in DNA: TGCGCCAGCAGGGGGACTAGCGGAAACACCGGGGAGCTGTTTTTT. Translated: CASRGTSGNTGELFF.

This clone was detected only a few times. The rearrangement links TRBV4-2 to TRBJ1-6, with D maybe TRBD1 (5 bases). There are 14 residues in the CDR3. V was clipped by 4 bases and J by 10 bases, with 14 bases between them. The V gene's germline CDR1 is LGHNA and CDR2 YNFKEQ. DNA for the CDR3: TGTGCCAGCAGCCCCGCTAGGGAGGGGTCACCCCTCCACTTT. Translation: CASSPAREGSPLHF.

The chain is built from TRBV6-5 and TRBJ1-4; 9 bases fit TRBD1. The CDR3 runs to 15 residues. The trim removed 2 bases at V and 6 bases at J, leaving 4 bases unmatched. Germline assignment: CDR1 MNHEY and CDR2 SVGAGI. CDR3: CASSYAGQGYEKLFF. CDR3 DNA: TGTGCCAGCAGTTACGCGGGACAGGGCTATGAAAAACTGTTTTTT.

J is TRBJ2-5 and V is TRBV9; D is unresolved. The germline V gene has CDR1 SGDLS and CDR2 YYNGEE. V lost 3 bases to trimming and J lost 4 bases, with 4 bases between them. The length of the CDR3 is 11 residues. CDR3 in DNA: TGTGCCAGCAGCGCCGGAGAGACCCAGTACTTC. As protein: CASSAGETQYF.

V and J are TRBV5-1 and TRBJ2-1; 11 nucleotides agree with TRBD2. In germline, CDR1 is SGHRS, CDR2 YFSETQ. Trimming took 1 base from V and 4 from J; bases not matched to a gene: 7. The CDR3 sequence is 17 residues long. The chain's CDR3 is CASSLLAGGPSYNEQFF. The CDR3 DNA is TGCGCCAGCAGCTTGTTAGCGGGAGGGCCGTCGTACAATGAGCAGTTCTTC.

V and J are TRBV30 and TRBJ2-1, with 9 bases lining up with TRBD1. This CDR3 is built from 14 residues. Germline-derived CDR1 and CDR2 are GTSNPN and SVGIG (reference sequence). V shed 6 bases and J 3 bases; nucleotides not matched to a gene: 6. The DNA of the CDR3 is TGTGCCTGCAATGGACAGGGGTACTACAATGAGCAGTTCTTC. It translates to CACNGQGYYNEQFF.

This chain joins TRBV10-1 and TRBJ2-1; 10 bases map to TRBD1. With 6 bases clipped from V and 8 bases from J, the junction kept 7 bases outside the gene matches. This CDR3 has 14 residues. Germline V CDR1 and CDR2: WNHNN, SYGVQD (reference sequence). The CDR3, as DNA: TGCGCCAGCAGACCGGGACAGGGGTCCCATGAGCAGTTCTTC. This gives the protein CASRPGQGSHEQFF.

The J gene is TRBJ2-3, the V gene TRBV5-1; the D gene is possibly TRBD1 (6 bases). Trimming took off 6 bases at V and 0 bases at J, with 26 bases between the two ends. Looked up from germline, CDR1 is SGHRS and CDR2 is YFSETQ. This CDR3 has 19 residues. The CDR3 protein is CASTLRLGAQRTSTDTQYF. The CDR3 DNA is TGCGCCAGCACCCTGCGTTTGGGGGCGCAGCGTACTAGCACAGATACGCAGTATTTT.

This clone was recorded a few times. This chain links TRBV5-4 with TRBJ2-3; 9 bases are a match to TRBD2. This CDR3 contains 15 residues. The ends lost 3 bases at V and 6 bases at J; junction bases unmatched: 8. Germline V CDR1 and CDR2: SGHNT, YYREEE (reference sequence). The chain's CDR3 is CASSSRGRAWDTQYF. The DNA of the CDR3 is TGTGCCAGCAGCTCCCGCGGGAGGGCCTGGGATACGCAGTATTTT.

This clone showed up just a few times. The chain joins TRBV30 to TRBJ1-3; possible D gene TRBD1, 5 bases. This CDR3 is 14 amino acids long. V was trimmed by 3 bases and J by 2 bases, leaving 11 bases between them. CDR1 GTSNPN and CDR2 SVGIG come from the germline V gene (reference sequence). The CDR3 DNA sequence: TGTGCCTGGAGGGCAGGGCAGCCTGGAAACACCATATATTTT. Encoded protein: CAWRAGQPGNTIYF.